This record covers a single T cell receptor beta chain. The antigen is unknown. Clones were sequenced by immunoSEQ multiplex PCR, and TCRdb holds only the in-frame ones, with some missing. The table has more than 20,000 clones, about four fifths seen once; the top ten hold about 33%. This sample was included in a study of T cell clones after liver transplantation. Looking at the study overall: A pre-transplant mixed lymphocyte reaction with TCRbeta sequencing defined graft-donor-reactive clones followed in post-transplant blood. Subjects received no induction therapy and standard immunosuppression until randomization at 12-24 months post-transplant. Study-wide results and caveats: A larger donor-reactive than third-party decline suggested partial antigen-specific deletion.

Sequencing used CD8+ T cells from blood, obtained around 54 months after liver transplant. This receptor was obtained from a human patient who received a liver transplant. Some T cells may be the graft donor's.

Here the CDR3 DNA reads TGTGCCAGCAGCGTAGATGGGGGCGATCAGCCCCAGCATTTT. This codes for CASSVDGGDQPQHF. The chain has TRBV9 and TRBJ1-5; tentatively, D is TRBD1 (6 bases). The V and J ends lost 0 bases and 5 bases respectively, with 9 bases between them. CDR3 length: 14 residues. Per germline, CDR1 SGDLS and CDR2 YYNGEE.